The 30 T cell receptor beta chains presented below share a single source sample, sequenced in a study of PD-L1 blockade in urothelial cancer. Method: immunoSEQ multiplex PCR; TCRdb's copy keeps in-frame clones and lacks some. The profile shows tens of thousands of clones, 84% of them singletons. The time point is: pretreatment peripheral blood. The sample was PBMCs, taken around atezolizumab (anti-PD-L1) treatment. These receptors were taken from a man in his fifties or sixties with urothelial cancer.

The chain joins TRBV5-1 to TRBJ1-2, with D hard to call. CDR1 is SGHRS, CDR2 YFSETQ, per germline. The CDR3 is 14 amino acids. The V end lost 4 bases, the J end lost 0 bases, and 10 bases lay between the germline ends. The CDR3 here is CASSLNPSNYGYTF. In DNA, the CDR3 is TGCGCCAGCAGCCTTAATCCGTCTAACTATGGCTACACCTTC.

This rearrangement joins TRBV29-1 to TRBJ1-2, with 9 bases lining up with TRBD1. Germline assignment: CDR1 SQVTM and CDR2 ANQGSEA. The CDR3 contains 13 residues. J was trimmed by 4 bases and V by 7 bases; bases with no gene match: 7. CDR3 nucleotide sequence: TGCAGCGGCTTGGGACAGGGCTTCTATGGCTACACCTTC. Residues: CSGLGQGFYGYTF.

The genes are TRBV2 and TRBJ2-5; 7 nucleotides agree with TRBD2. After removal of 6 bases from V and 8 bases from J, the junction contained 3 bases not matched to a gene. The length of the CDR3 is 11 residues. CDR1 is SNHLY, CDR2 FYNNEI, per germline. The CDR3: CASRGGYTQYF. CDR3 coding DNA: TGTGCCAGCAGGGGGGGGTATACCCAGTACTTC.

This sequence joins TRBV7-5 and TRBJ1-6; the table's D gene call, TRBD1, was not cross checked with the DNA. TRBV7-5 is a documented pseudogene. The length of the CDR3 is 15 residues. CDR3 in DNA: TGTGTCAGAAGCTTAGTTGGCCGAATCAATTCACCCCTCCACTTT. It specifies CVRSLVGRINSPLHF.

In this sample, this clone turned up a few times. Other DNA sequences in the same sample also yield this CDR3. CDR3 region: CASSLSGGRGTDTQYF. The DNA for the CDR3 is TGTGCCAGCAGCCTCAGTGGCGGGAGGGGGACAGATACGCAGTATTTT. The chain joins TRBV7-2 to TRBJ2-3, with 9 bases lining up with TRBD2. J gave up 3 bases and V 5 bases, and 9 bases lay outside the gene matches. This CDR3 region has 16 residues. CDR1 is SGHTA and CDR2 is FQGNSA in the germline V gene.

The chain recombines TRBV11-1 with TRBJ2-1; 7 nucleotides align to TRBD1. Trimming took 1 base from V and 9 from J; bases not matched to a gene: 9. CDR1 is SGHAT and CDR2 is FQDESV in the germline V gene (reference sequence). The CDR3 is made up of 15 amino acids. The CDR3 region is CASSLGQGSYGEQFF. The CDR3 DNA reads as TGTGCCAGCAGCTTAGGACAGGGATCATACGGTGAGCAGTTCTTC. The whole variable domain, remainder taken from reference TRBV11-1 and TRBJ2-1, is EAEVAQSPRYKITEKSQAVAFWCDPISGHATLYWYRQILGQGPELLVQFQDESVVDDSQLPKDRFSAERLKGVDSTLKIQPAELGDSAMYLCASSLGQGSYGEQFFGPGTRLTVL.

The rearrangement links TRBV6-5 to TRBJ2-3; tentatively, D is TRBD1 (5 bases). V shed 4 bases and J shed 3 bases, with 14 bases lying between them. The V gene's germline CDR1 is MNHEY and CDR2 SVGAGI. CDR3 length equals 15 residues. CDR3 nucleotide sequence: TGTGCCAGCAGTTCCCCCCAAGGGGCTACAGATACGCAGTATTTT. Its protein is CASSSPQGATDTQYF.

The chain links TRBV27 to TRBJ1-1; D remains unclear. In germline, CDR1 is MNHEY, CDR2 SMNVEV (reference sequence). This CDR3 contains 15 residues. Trimming removed 7 bases from V and 0 bases from J, with 15 bases in between. The CDR3 bases are TGTGCCAGCACGGGGAAAGGGAATATGAACACTGAAGCTTTCTTT. Translated, it gives CASTGKGNMNTEAFF.

The chain has TRBV2 and TRBJ2-5; D gene uncertain. Trimming stripped 5 bases from V and 2 bases from J, with 9 bases between. The germline V gene encodes CDR1 SNHLY and CDR2 FYNNEI. There are 13 residues in the CDR3. CDR3 sequence (DNA): TGTGCCAGCAGTCCAGGCGAACAAGAGACCCAGTACTTC. It yields the protein CASSPGEQETQYF.

This chain connects TRBV19 to TRBJ1-5; maybe TRBD1 (5 bases). This CDR3 has 13 amino acids. V was trimmed by 5 bases and J by 6 bases, leaving 11 bases between them. Germline V CDR1 and CDR2: LNHDA, SQIVND (reference sequence). The CDR3 spells CASSPQGVQPQHF. In DNA, the CDR3 is TGTGCCAGTAGTCCTCAAGGGGTTCAGCCCCAGCATTTT.

The chain combines TRBV9 with TRBJ2-2; D is ambiguous. Trimming stripped 5 bases from V and 8 bases from J, with 13 bases between. The CDR3 has 13 residues. Germline V CDR1 and CDR2: SGDLS, YYNGEE. As DNA, the CDR3 is TGTGCCAGCAGACTCTCCGGCGGTGGGGAGCTGTTTTTT. Its protein is CASRLSGGGELFF.

V is TRBV10-3 and J is TRBJ2-2; 8 bases agree with TRBD2. The V and J ends lost 6 bases and 0 bases, in that order; junction bases with no gene match: 3. The germline V gene has CDR1 ENHRY and CDR2 SYGVKD. CDR3 length: 15 amino acids. The CDR3 reads CAIRLAETNTGELFF. CDR3 nucleotide sequence: TGTGCCATCAGACTAGCGGAGACGAACACCGGGGAGCTGTTTTTT.

The rearrangement links TRBV11-2 to TRBJ1-1; D may be TRBD1 (6 bases). Germline assignment: CDR1 SGHAT and CDR2 FQNNGV. The CDR3 has 17 amino acids. The germline V and J ends were trimmed by 5 bases and 3 bases, with 22 bases remaining between them. Written as DNA, the CDR3 is TGTGCCAGCAGCCCATCAGGGTGGGGGGGGCCGTACACTGAAGCTTTCTTT. Protein product: CASSPSGWGGPYTEAFF.

The V gene is TRBV10-3, the J gene TRBJ2-3; 8 bases fit TRBD1. Germline assignment: CDR1 ENHRY and CDR2 SYGVKD. This CDR3 is 15 amino acids long. V shed 0 bases and J 6 bases; nucleotides not matched to a gene: 5. Here the CDR3 reads CAISESTGAGDTQYF. The CDR3, as DNA: TGTGCCATCAGTGAGTCGACAGGGGCGGGCGATACGCAGTATTTT.

V usage is TRBV6-6 and J usage is TRBJ2-3; weak D call: TRBD2 (6 bases). Trimming shortened V by 6 bases and J by 3 bases, and 16 bases separated the two germline ends. The CDR3 is made up of 15 amino acids. The germline V gene encodes CDR1 MNHNY and CDR2 SVGAGI (reference sequence). The CDR3 protein is CASRSLAWRTDTQYF. DNA of the CDR3: TGTGCCAGCAGGTCACTAGCCTGGAGGACAGATACGCAGTATTTT.

This sequence joins TRBV12-5 and TRBJ2-3, with TRBD1 matching 7 bases. Per germline, CDR1 LGHNT and CDR2 FRNRAP. With 1 base clipped from V and 2 bases from J, the junction kept 3 bases outside the gene matches. The CDR3 is 15 residues long. CDR3 protein: CASGLGGQYTDTQYF. DNA for the CDR3: TGTGCTAGTGGTTTGGGGGGACAGTACACAGATACGCAGTATTTT.

The rearrangement links TRBV28 to TRBJ2-7; TRBD1 matches at 8 bases. Germline CDR1 and CDR2: MDHEN and SYDVKM. The V and J ends lost 1 base and 5 bases, in that order; junction bases with no gene match: 10. CDR3 size: 16 residues. The CDR3 DNA sequence: TGTGCCAGCAGTTTATCGGCGGCAGGGGGCTACAACGAGCAGTACTTC. Translating gives CASSLSAAGGYNEQYF.

The gene calls are TRBV2 and TRBJ1-4; 8 bases align to TRBD1. CDR3 length: 13 residues. Trimming at V came to 7 bases and at J to 8 bases, leaving 6 bases not matched to a gene. Germline lookup yields CDR1 SNHLY and CDR2 FYNNEI. CDR3 bases: TGTGCCAGCATAACAGGGGGGAACGAAAAACTGTTTTTT. It encodes CASITGGNEKLFF.

Of note for this clone: Other DNA sequences within the sample encode an identical CDR3. CDR3 nucleotide sequence: TGTGCCTGCCCCCGAGACAGGGTTTTCTATGGCTACACCTTC. It translates to CACPRDRVFYGYTF. The V and J genes are TRBV30 and TRBJ1-2; 7 positions match TRBD1. Germline CDR1 is GTSNPN and CDR2 is SVGIG (reference sequence). The CDR3 loop spans 14 amino acids. Germline trimming cut 6 bases from V and 4 bases from J; bases unmatched to any gene: 11.

The V and J genes are TRBV7-2 and TRBJ2-2; the match to TRBD2 covers 7 bases. The germline V gene has CDR1 SGHTA and CDR2 FQGNSA. There are 14 residues in the CDR3. After removal of 3 bases from V and 6 bases from J, the junction contained 4 bases not matched to a gene. The CDR3, as DNA: TGTGCCAGCAGCTTGTTGGGGGGGGCCGGGGAGCTGTTTTTT. Its translation: CASSLLGGAGELFF.

This clone was recorded a few times. The junction departs from the called germline gene at one end, perhaps through a read error. V usage is TRBV5-1 and J usage is TRBJ2-1; possibly TRBD1 for D (6 bases). Germline CDR1 and CDR2: SGHRS and YFSETQ. CDR3 length: 13 amino acids. CDR3 residues: CACSNFLTGKQFF. The CDR3 coding sequence is TGCGCCTGCAGCAATTTTCTCACAGGGAAGCAGTTCTTC.

The chain employs TRBV6-5 and TRBJ2-7, with 10 nucleotides matching TRBD1. The ends lost 6 bases at V and 4 bases at J; junction bases unmatched: 6. The germline gives CDR1 MNHEY, CDR2 SVGAGI. The CDR3 runs 14 residues. CDR3 sequence: CASRSTGGLYEQYF. As DNA, the CDR3 is TGTGCCAGCAGGTCGACAGGGGGCCTATACGAGCAGTACTTC.

J is TRBJ1-2 and V is TRBV28; 7 bases are a match to TRBD1. This CDR3 is 15 amino acids long. Germline V gene sequence: CDR1 MDHEN, CDR2 SYDVKM. Trimming removed 5 bases from V and 4 bases from J; junction bases left unmatched: 10. The CDR3 reads CASSPLGQRAYGYTF. DNA of the CDR3: TGTGCCAGCAGTCCCTTGGGACAGAGAGCCTATGGCTACACCTTC.

The genes are TRBV5-4 and TRBJ1-2; 11 bases line up with TRBD1. The V gene's germline CDR1 is SGHNT and CDR2 YYREEE (reference sequence). CDR3 length equals 16 residues. V lost 4 bases to trimming and J lost 1 base; unmatched junction nucleotides: 6. CDR3 amino acids: CASSPGQGVDNYGYTF. The CDR3 DNA follows: TGTGCCAGCAGCCCGGGACAGGGGGTAGATAACTATGGCTACACCTTC.

The rearrangement links TRBV9 to TRBJ2-5, with 9 bases lining up with TRBD2. Per the germline V gene, CDR1 is SGDLS and CDR2 is YYNGEE. The CDR3 runs 18 residues. The junction had 9 bases not matched to a gene; V was cut back by 0 bases and J by 0 bases. In nucleotides, the CDR3 is TGTGCCAGCAGCGTAGGGACTAGCGCGTCCAAGTACCAAGAGACCCAGTACTTC. It translates to CASSVGTSASKYQETQYF.

The genes are TRBV5-1 and TRBJ1-1; TRBD1 agrees at 7 bases. The CDR3 consists of 14 residues. Germline V gives CDR1 SGHRS, CDR2 YFSETQ. Unmatched junction bases numbered 7, after V lost 4 bases and J lost 4 bases. The CDR3 sequence is CASSTATGPTEAFF. CDR3 nucleotides: TGCGCCAGCAGCACAGCGACAGGGCCCACTGAAGCTTTCTTT.

The chain uses TRBV28 and TRBJ1-5, with a possible D match to TRBD1 (5 bases). Trimming took 1 base from V and 9 from J, leaving 19 bases between them. This CDR3 region has 16 residues. Looked up from germline, CDR1 is MDHEN and CDR2 is SYDVKM. CDR3 DNA: TGTGCCAGCAGTTTATCGGGCGGGGGGAACAGAGTGCCCCAGCATTTT. This codes for CASSLSGGGNRVPQHF.

The chain is built from TRBV28 and TRBJ2-2; 10 nucleotides align to TRBD1. The V segment lost 5 bases and the J segment 6 bases; nucleotides outside the gene matches: 6. CDR1 is MDHEN and CDR2 is SYDVKM in the germline V gene. This CDR3 contains 15 residues. CDR3 bases: TGTGCCAGCAGTCCCGACAGGGGGCGACCCGGGGAGCTGTTTTTT. Translation: CASSPDRGRPGELFF.

This rearrangement joins TRBV6-5 to TRBJ2-1; the match to TRBD2 covers 8 bases. CDR3 length: 14 amino acids. The V gene end was trimmed by 6 bases and the J gene end by 6 bases; junction bases not matched to a gene: 7. CDR1 and CDR2 (germline): MNHEY, SVGAGI. This CDR3 reads CASRPQRERNEQFF. The CDR3 region has the DNA TGTGCCAGCAGGCCTCAGCGGGAGCGCAATGAGCAGTTCTTC.

This rearrangement joins TRBV2 to TRBJ2-3; D remains ambiguous. This CDR3 is 16 amino acids long. V was trimmed by 2 bases and J by 6 bases, leaving 18 bases between them. CDR1 and CDR2 (germline): SNHLY, FYNNEI. CDR3 sequence: CASSESGVAGLDTQYF. In DNA form, the CDR3 reads TGTGCCAGCAGTGAATCGGGTGTGGCTGGGTTGGATACGCAGTATTTT.